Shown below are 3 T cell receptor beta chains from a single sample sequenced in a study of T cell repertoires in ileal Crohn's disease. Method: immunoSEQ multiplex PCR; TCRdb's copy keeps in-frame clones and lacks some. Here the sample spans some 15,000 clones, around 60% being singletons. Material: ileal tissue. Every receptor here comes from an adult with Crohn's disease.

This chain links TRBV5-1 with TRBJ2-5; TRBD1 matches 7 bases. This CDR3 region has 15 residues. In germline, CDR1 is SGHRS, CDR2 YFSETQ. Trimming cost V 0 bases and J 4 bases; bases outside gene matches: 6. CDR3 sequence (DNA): TGCGCCAGCAGCTTGGGGGGACAGATCGGAGAGACCCAGTACTTC. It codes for CASSLGGQIGETQYF.

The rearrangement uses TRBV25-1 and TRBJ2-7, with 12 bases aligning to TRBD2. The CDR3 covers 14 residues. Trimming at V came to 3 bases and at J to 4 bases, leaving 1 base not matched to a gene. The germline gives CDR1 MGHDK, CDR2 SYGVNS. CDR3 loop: CASSETSGSYEQYF. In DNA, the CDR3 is TGTGCCAGCAGTGAGACTAGCGGGAGTTACGAGCAGTACTTC.

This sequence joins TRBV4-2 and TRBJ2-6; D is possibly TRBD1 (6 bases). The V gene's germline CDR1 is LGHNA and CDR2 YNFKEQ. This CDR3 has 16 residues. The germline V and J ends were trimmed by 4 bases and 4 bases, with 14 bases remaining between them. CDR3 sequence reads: CASSRDVGAGANVLTF. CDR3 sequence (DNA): TGTGCCAGCAGCCGAGACGTGGGGGCCGGGGCCAACGTCCTGACTTTC.